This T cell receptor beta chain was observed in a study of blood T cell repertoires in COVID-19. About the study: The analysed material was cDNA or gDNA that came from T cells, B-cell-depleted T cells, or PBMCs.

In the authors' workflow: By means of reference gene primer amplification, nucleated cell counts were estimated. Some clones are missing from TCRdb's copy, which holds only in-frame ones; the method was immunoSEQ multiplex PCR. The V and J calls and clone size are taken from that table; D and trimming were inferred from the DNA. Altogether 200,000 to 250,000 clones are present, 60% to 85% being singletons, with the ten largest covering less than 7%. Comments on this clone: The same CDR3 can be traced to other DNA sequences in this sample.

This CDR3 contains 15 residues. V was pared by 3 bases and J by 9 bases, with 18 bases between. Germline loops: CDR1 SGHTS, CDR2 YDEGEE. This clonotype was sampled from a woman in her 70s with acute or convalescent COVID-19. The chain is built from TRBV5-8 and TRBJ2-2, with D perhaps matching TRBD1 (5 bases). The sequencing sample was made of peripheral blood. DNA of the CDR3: TGTGCCAGCAGCTCCCTTGGGGCCCCCAACCGGGAGCTGTTTTTT. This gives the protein CASSSLGAPNRELFF.